The clone carrying this TCR beta chain was detected only once. What it binds is unknown. 60 Vbeta and 13 Jbeta primers were used in PCR. The data were produced by immunoSEQ multiplex PCR, yet TCRdb's version contains in-frame clones alone and is incomplete. Of roughly 170,000 clones in the sample, 80% were seen once. This entry is derived from a study of cytomegalovirus exposure and HLA in healthy donors. Findings and caveats of the study: Trimming of TCR beta V- and J-genes showed a link, identified in a later analysis, to a missense DCLRE1C variant. While the bulk of TCR sequences proved rare, some public TCRs turned up in many donors.

J gave up 1 base and V 2 bases, and 6 bases lay outside the gene matches. The CDR3 totals 17 residues. Germline V gives CDR1 SGHTA, CDR2 FQGNSA. This rearrangement joins TRBV7-2 to TRBJ2-3, with 10 bases matching TRBD2. This sequence was found in a man aged 25-40 years in good health and CMV-seronegative. The material sequenced was PBMCs. CDR3: CASSLRVLAGGTDTQYF. CDR3 nucleotide sequence: TGTGCCAGCAGCTTAAGAGTGCTAGCGGGGGGCACAGATACGCAGTATTTT.